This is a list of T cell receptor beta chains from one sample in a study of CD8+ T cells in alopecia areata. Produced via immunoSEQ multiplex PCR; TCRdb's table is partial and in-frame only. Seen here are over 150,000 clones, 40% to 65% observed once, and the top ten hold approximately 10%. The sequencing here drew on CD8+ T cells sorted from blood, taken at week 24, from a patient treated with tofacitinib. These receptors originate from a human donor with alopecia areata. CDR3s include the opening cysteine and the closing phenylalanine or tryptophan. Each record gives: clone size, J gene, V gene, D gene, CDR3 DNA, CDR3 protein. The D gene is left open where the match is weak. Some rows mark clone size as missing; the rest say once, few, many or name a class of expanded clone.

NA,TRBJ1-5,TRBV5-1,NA,TGCGCCAGCAGTCCGTCGGGTACCGAGAGTCAGCCCCAGCATTTT,CASSPSGTESQPQHF
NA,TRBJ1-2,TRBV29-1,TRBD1,TGCAGCGTTGTTGGGACAGAAGGCTACACCTTC,CSVVGTEGYTF
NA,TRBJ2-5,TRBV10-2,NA,TGCGCCAGCAGTGAGCGGGGGACCCAGTACTTC,CASSERGTQYF
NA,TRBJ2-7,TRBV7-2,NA,TGTGCCAGCAGCCCGATGCAGTACGAGCAGTACTTC,CASSPMQYEQYF
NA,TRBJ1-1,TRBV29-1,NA,TGCAGCGTTGTGGGGGCTGAAGCTTTCTTT,CSVVGAEAFF
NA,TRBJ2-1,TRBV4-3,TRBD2,TGCGCCAGCAGCGGGACTAGCGGGGGGGCAGTAACCTACAATGAGCAGTTCTTC,CASSGTSGGAVTYNEQFF
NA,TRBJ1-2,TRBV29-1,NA,TGCAGCGTTGAAGGGGGCGATGGCTACACCTTC,CSVEGGDGYTF
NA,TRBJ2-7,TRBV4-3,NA,TGCGCCAGCAGCCAAGTTGGGATACAGGGATCCTACGAGCAGTACTTC,CASSQVGIQGSYEQYF
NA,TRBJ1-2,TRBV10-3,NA,TGTGCCATCAGTGAGAGTAGGGATGGCTACACCTTC,CAISESRDGYTF
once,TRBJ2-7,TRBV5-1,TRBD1,TGCGCCAGCAGTTCCGGGACAGGGTCCTACGAGCAGTACTTC,CASSSGTGSYEQYF
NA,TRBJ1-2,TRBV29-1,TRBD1,TGCAGCGTCCCCGGGACAGGTGGTTCGGGTGGCTACACCTTC,CSVPGTGGSGGYTF
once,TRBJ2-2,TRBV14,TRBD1,TGTGCCAGCAGCCCCCAGGGGGTGCAAGGCGGGGAGCTGTTTTTT,CASSPQGVQGGELFF
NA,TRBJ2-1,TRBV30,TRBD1,TGTGCCTGGAGTGCGGGACAGGGGACCTACAATGAGCAGTTCTTC,CAWSAGQGTYNEQFF
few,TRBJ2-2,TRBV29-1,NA,TGCAGCGTTGCTGACAGCACCGGGGAGCTGTTTTTT,CSVADSTGELFF
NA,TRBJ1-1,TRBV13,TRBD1,TGTGCCAGCAGCTCCGGGACAGGGCGCACTGAAGCTTTCTTT,CASSSGTGRTEAFF
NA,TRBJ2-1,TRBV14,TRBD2,TGTGCCAGCAGGAGCGGGGGATACAATGAGCAGTTCTTC,CASRSGGYNEQFF
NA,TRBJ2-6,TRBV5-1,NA,TGCGCCAGCAGCTTGGTTCTTCTCCAGGGATCCAGGGCCAACGTCCTGACTTTC,CASSLVLLQGSRANVLTF
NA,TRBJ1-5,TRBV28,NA,TGTGCCAGCAGGCCGATCGGGACAACCAATCAGCCCCAGCATTTT,CASRPIGTTNQPQHF
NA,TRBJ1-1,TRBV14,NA,TGTGCCAGCAGCCAAGGGAATACGGGGAACACTGAAGCTTTCTTT,CASSQGNTGNTEAFF
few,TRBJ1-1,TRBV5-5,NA,TGTGCCAGCAGCTACGGGACGGAGAACACTGAAGCTTTCTTT,CASSYGTENTEAFF
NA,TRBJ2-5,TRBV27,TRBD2,TGTGCCAGCAATGATGCTAGCGGGGGGACAGGGACCCAGTACTTC,CASNDASGGTGTQYF
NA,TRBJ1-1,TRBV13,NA,TGTGCCAGCAGCTTAGCGTCCGGGTTCGACGCTTTCTTT,CASSLASGFDAFF
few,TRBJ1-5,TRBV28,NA,TGTGCCAGCAGTTCAGGTCAAGGGATGGGTCAGCCCCAGCATTTT,CASSSGQGMGQPQHF
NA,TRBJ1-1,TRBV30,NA,TGTGCCTGGATCGGTCTCGGGGGCAAGATCACTGAAGCTTTCTTT,CAWIGLGGKITEAFF
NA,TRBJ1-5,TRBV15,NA,TGTGCCACCAGCAGAGACGGGGTTAGCAATCAGCCCCAGCATTTT,CATSRDGVSNQPQHF
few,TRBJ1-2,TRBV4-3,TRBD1,TGCGCCAGCAGCCAGGACAGGTCAAACAACTATGGCTACACCTTC,CASSQDRSNNYGYTF
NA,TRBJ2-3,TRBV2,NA,TGTGCCAGCCCCGAACGGGTTGGAGAAACAGATACGCAGTATTTT,CASPERVGETDTQYF
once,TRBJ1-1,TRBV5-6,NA,TGTGCCAGCAGCCTTTTGGGGACTGAAGCTTTCTTT,CASSLLGTEAFF
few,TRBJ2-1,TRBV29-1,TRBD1,TGCAGCGTGGCAGGGGGCGTTTGGAATGAGCAGTTCTTC,CSVAGGVWNEQFF
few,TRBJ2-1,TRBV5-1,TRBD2,TGCGCCAGCAGCAAGGGGACTAGCGGGGGTACGAACAATGAGCAGTTCTTC,CASSKGTSGGTNNEQFF
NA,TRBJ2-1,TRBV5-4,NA,TGTGCCAGCAGCACAGAGGGTATGGGGACCAGCTCCTACAATGAGCAGTTCTTC,CASSTEGMGTSSYNEQFF
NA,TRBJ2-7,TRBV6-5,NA,TGTGCCAGCAGTTGGACACGGACGGGGGAGCAGTACTTC,CASSWTRTGEQYF
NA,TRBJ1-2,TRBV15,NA,TGTGCCACCAGCAGAGATCACGCTCCCTATGGCTACACCTTC,CATSRDHAPYGYTF
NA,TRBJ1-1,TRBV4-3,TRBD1,TGCGCCAGCAGCCAAGAAAGGGGGCTTGGCACTGAAGCTTTCTTT,CASSQERGLGTEAFF
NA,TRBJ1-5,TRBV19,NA,TGTGCCAGTAGGCCCAGTAGCAATCAGCCCCAGCATTTT,CASRPSSNQPQHF
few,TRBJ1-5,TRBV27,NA,TGTGCCAGCAGTATTACAGGGATCGGCAATCAGCCCCAGCATTTT,CASSITGIGNQPQHF
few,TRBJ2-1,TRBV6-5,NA,TGTGCCAGCAGTTACTTTGGGGGCGCCGACAATGAGCAGTTCTTC,CASSYFGGADNEQFF
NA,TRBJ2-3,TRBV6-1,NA,TGTGCCAGCAGTGAATCCCGCCCCACAGATACGCAGTATTTT,CASSESRPTDTQYF
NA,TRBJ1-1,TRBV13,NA,TGTGCCAGCAAATCAAGGGGAGGGAACACTGAAGCTTTCTTT,CASKSRGGNTEAFF
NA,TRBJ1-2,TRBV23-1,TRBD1,TGCGCCAGCAGTCGATGGGACAGCGACTATGGCTACACCTTC,CASSRWDSDYGYTF
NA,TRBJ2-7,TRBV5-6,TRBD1,TGTGCCAGCAGCTGGAACCGGGACAGCTACGAGCAGTACTTC,CASSWNRDSYEQYF
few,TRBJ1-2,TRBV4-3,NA,TGCGCCAGCAGCCAAGATCGGCAGGACTATGGCTACACCTTC,CASSQDRQDYGYTF
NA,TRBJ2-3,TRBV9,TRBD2,TGTGCCAGCAGCCCACCCGGCGGGGGGGCAGATACGCAGTATTTT,CASSPPGGGADTQYF
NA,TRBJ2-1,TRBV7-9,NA,TGTGCCAGCAGCTCCCAGGGGGGGGGACGGAATGAGCAGTTCTTC,CASSSQGGGRNEQFF
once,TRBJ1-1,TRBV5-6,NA,TGTGCCAGCAGCTTAGCGGCGTTGGACACTGAAGCTTTCTTT,CASSLAALDTEAFF
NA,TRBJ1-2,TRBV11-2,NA,TGTGCCAGCAGCTTGGGTGTACAGGAGTCGGGCTACACCTTC,CASSLGVQESGYTF
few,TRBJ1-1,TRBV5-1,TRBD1,TGCGCCAGCAGCGGGACAGATAACACTGAAGCTTTCTTT,CASSGTDNTEAFF
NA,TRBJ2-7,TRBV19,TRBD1,TGTGCCAGTAGTCCCGGACAGGGGGTCTACGAGCAGTACTTC,CASSPGQGVYEQYF
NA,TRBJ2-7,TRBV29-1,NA,TGCAGCGTTGTGGGGGACCTCTACGAGCAGTACTTC,CSVVGDLYEQYF
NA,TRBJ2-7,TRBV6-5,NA,TGTGCCAGCAGTTACACGGGTACTCCCTACGAGCAGTACTTC,CASSYTGTPYEQYF
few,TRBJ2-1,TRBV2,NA,TGTGCCAGCAATCCGGGGAATGAGCAGTTCTTC,CASNPGNEQFF
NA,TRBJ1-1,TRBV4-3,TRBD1,TGCGCCAGCAGCCAAGATCGGGGGACAGGGGGCACTGAAGCTTTCTTT,CASSQDRGTGGTEAFF
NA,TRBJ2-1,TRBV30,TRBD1,TGTGCCTGGGAAGGGACAGGCTACAATGAGCAGTTCTTC,CAWEGTGYNEQFF
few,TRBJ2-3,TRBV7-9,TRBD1,TGTGCCAGCAGCGACCAGGGGGCGAGAGGCACAGATACGCAGTATTTT,CASSDQGARGTDTQYF
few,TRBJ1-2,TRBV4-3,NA,TGCGCCAGCAGCCAAGAGAGGGGGAACTATGGCTACACCTTC,CASSQERGNYGYTF